Here is one TCR beta chain with its context. As yet, its antigen is unknown. These data originate in a study of cytomegalovirus exposure and HLA in healthy donors. Study-level points and caveats: In vitro data verified three CMV-associated chains as specific for CMV antigens. Subsequent analysis of the 120 or so validation repertoires found a tendency for first-cohort TCR clusters to co-occur. It was reportedly the case that the classifier diagnosed cytomegalovirus status with high specificity and sensitivity. Many donors carried some public TCRs, although rarity characterized most TCR sequences.

This CDR3 is 18 amino acids long. V trimming: 0 bases; J trimming: 1 base; junction bases outside the gene matches: 2. The germline gives CDR1 LGHNA, CDR2 YSLEER. Assay: immunoSEQ multiplex PCR; the TCRdb copy retains only in-frame clones and omits some. The table records about 110,000 clones, over 85% of them present only once. This clonotype was sampled from a woman aged 18-29 years in good health and CMV-seronegative. V is TRBV4-3 and J is TRBJ2-1, with TRBD2 matching over 14 bases. The specimen was PBMCs. CDR3 sequence: CASSQETSGGASYNEQFF. The CDR3 region has the DNA TGCGCCAGCAGCCAAGAGACTAGCGGGGGGGCGTCCTACAATGAGCAGTTCTTC.